What follows are 25 T cell receptor beta chains derived from one specimen sequenced in a study of cytomegalovirus exposure and HLA in healthy donors. The PCR was carried out with 60 Vbeta primers and 13 Jbeta primers. Repertoires were generated with immunoSEQ multiplex PCR, while TCRdb's copy carries only in-frame clones and drops some. This sample has about 150,000 clones, with 79% found just once. What was sequenced was PBMCs. The source of these receptors is a human donor in good health.

J is TRBJ1-1 and V is TRBV27; no clear D. Germline V CDR1 and CDR2: MNHEY, SMNVEV (reference sequence). Between the trimmed V and J ends, which lost 4 bases and 3 bases, there was a span of 3 bases. The CDR3 is 11 residues long. CDR3 in amino acids: CASSSDTEAFF. As DNA, the CDR3 is TGTGCCAGCAGTTCGGACACTGAAGCTTTCTTT.

The V gene is TRBV4-3, the J gene TRBJ2-7; tentative D call: TRBD2 (6 bases). The CDR3 loop spans 17 amino acids. The V gene's germline CDR1 is LGHNA and CDR2 YSLEER. The V and J ends lost 0 bases and 2 bases respectively, with 17 bases between them. As DNA, the CDR3 is TGCGCCAGCAGCCAAGATTACGGCCTAGCGCTTGCCTACGAGCAGTACTTC. This sequence encodes CASSQDYGLALAYEQYF.

The chain carries TRBV19 and TRBJ1-5; 7 positions agree with TRBD1. CDR1 LNHDA and CDR2 SQIVND come from the germline V gene (reference sequence). CDR3 length: 17 residues. The V and J ends lost 4 bases and 5 bases, in that order; junction bases with no gene match: 14. In DNA, the CDR3 is TGTGCCAGTAGTACCACCTACGACAGGGTAGGCGATCAGCCCCAGCATTTT. Translated, it gives CASSTTYDRVGDQPQHF.

The V call is TRBV7-6, the J call TRBJ2-1; no reliable D call. Trimming took 1 base from V and 2 from J, leaving 9 bases between them. Germline values: CDR1 SGHVS, CDR2 FNYEAQ. The CDR3 spans 15 residues. CDR3 sequence: CASSLERTTYNEQFF. The DNA of the CDR3 is TGTGCCAGCAGCTTAGAGAGAACTACCTACAATGAGCAGTTCTTC.

The chain links TRBV7-2 to TRBJ2-1, with TRBD2 as a possible D gene (5 bases). V lost 6 bases, J lost 6 bases, and 21 bases lay in between. The germline V gene encodes CDR1 SGHTA and CDR2 FQGNSA. This CDR3 comprises 16 residues. The CDR3 bases are TGTGCCAGCAGTCCCCGCGGGTCCTCTACCCCCAATGAGCAGTTCTTC. It encodes CASSPRGSSTPNEQFF.

The CDR3 is CASSDLEPQETQYF. The CDR3 DNA follows: TGTGCCAGCAGTGACCTGGAGCCCCAAGAGACCCAGTACTTC. The chain combines TRBV25-1 with TRBJ2-5; D not certain. CDR1 and CDR2 (germline): MGHDK, SYGVNS. The CDR3 contains 14 residues. With 3 bases removed from V and 1 base from J, the gap between germline ends came to 9 bases.

V usage is TRBV7-8 and J usage is TRBJ1-1, with 7 bases lining up with TRBD1. The CDR3 runs 16 residues. The trim removed 0 bases at V and 5 bases at J, leaving 9 bases unmatched. Germline CDR1 SGHVS, CDR2 FQNEAQ. In nucleotides, the CDR3 is TGTGCCAGCAGCTTAGCCATTTCCGTCAGGGGGACTGAAGCTTTCTTT. Its protein product is CASSLAISVRGTEAFF.

There are a few counts of this clone. V is TRBV10-1 and J is TRBJ1-6, with a tentative D call TRBD1 (5 bases). CDR1 and CDR2 (germline): WNHNN, SYGVQD (reference sequence). Trimming took off 6 bases at V and 8 bases at J, with 17 bases between the two ends. The CDR3 sequence is 15 residues long. CDR3 region: CASRDSGSMDSPLHF. CDR3 bases: TGCGCCAGCAGAGACAGTGGGTCGATGGATTCACCCCTCCACTTT.

The chain combines TRBV19 with TRBJ2-5; perhaps TRBD2 as D (6 bases). Trimming removed 5 bases from V and 1 base from J, with 14 bases in between. The CDR3 covers 15 residues. The germline CDR1 and CDR2 sequences are LNHDA and SQIVND (reference sequence). The CDR3 DNA reads as TGTGCCAGTAGTCCCGGTCCCGGGGGCCAAGAGACCCAGTACTTC. Translated: CASSPGPGGQETQYF.

This clone occurred a few times. This chain links TRBV5-1 with TRBJ2-7, with D perhaps matching TRBD2 (7 bases). With 1 base removed from V and 6 bases from J, the gap between germline ends came to 14 bases. The CDR3 extends over 14 amino acids. Germline CDR1 is SGHRS and CDR2 is YFSETQ. CDR3 DNA sequence: TGCGCCAGCAGCTTGATTGGGGGGGGCAGCGAGCAGTACTTC. This gives the protein CASSLIGGGSEQYF.

The rearrangement links TRBV11-2 to TRBJ1-1; no clear D. Trimming took off 1 base at V and 3 bases at J, with 12 bases between the two ends. Germline V lookup: CDR1 SGHAT, CDR2 FQNNGV. The CDR3 runs 15 residues. The chain's CDR3 is CASSLGPGWDTEAFF. CDR3 nucleotides: TGTGCCAGCAGCTTAGGTCCGGGTTGGGACACTGAAGCTTTCTTT. Using reference TRBV11-2 and TRBJ1-1 for the parts outside the CDR3, the full variable domain is EAGVAQSPRYKIIEKRQSVAFWCNPISGHATLYWYQQILGQGPKLLIQFQNNGVVDDSQLPKDRFSAERLKGVDSTLKIQPAKLEDSAVYLCASSLGPGWDTEAFFGQGTRLTVV.

The chain links TRBV4-2 to TRBJ1-6; 8 bases are a match to TRBD1. V was pared by 1 base and J by 0 bases, with 11 bases of the junction left unmatched. The CDR3 has 20 residues. Germline loops: CDR1 LGHNA, CDR2 YNFKEQ. CDR3 bases: TGTGCCAGCAGCCAAGGGCGTGGGACAGGTTCACTCTCCTATAATTCACCCCTCCACTTT. Amino acid sequence: CASSQGRGTGSLSYNSPLHF.

V and J are TRBV10-2 and TRBJ2-7, with TRBD1 matching 10 bases. Trimming removed 8 bases from V and 4 bases from J; junction bases left unmatched: 5. The germline gives CDR1 WSHSY, CDR2 SAAADI. This CDR3 spans 13 amino acids. The CDR3 nucleotides are TGCGCCAGCGGGCGACAGGGGGCGTACGAGCAGTACTTC. Translating gives CASGRQGAYEQYF.

This clone was observed a few times. V is TRBV28 and J is TRBJ2-7; TRBD2 aligns across 7 bases. Trimming removed 5 bases from V and 7 bases from J; junction bases left unmatched: 8. The germline V gene encodes CDR1 MDHEN and CDR2 SYDVKM. This CDR3 contains 13 residues. DNA for the CDR3: TGTGCCAGCAGTCGCCCGGGAGGCGGGGAGCAGTACTTC. It yields the protein CASSRPGGGEQYF.

The J gene is TRBJ2-7, the V gene TRBV2; weak D call: TRBD2 (6 bases). V was cut by 8 bases and J by 0 bases, with 11 bases left in between. The germline V gene encodes CDR1 SNHLY and CDR2 FYNNEI. The CDR3 covers 13 residues. CDR3 bases: TGTGCCAGCTTTGGACTACTCTCCTACGAGCAGTACTTC. It is translated as CASFGLLSYEQYF.

The chain combines TRBV29-1 with TRBJ2-5; possibly TRBD2 for D (6 bases). This CDR3 comprises 13 residues. V was pared by 5 bases and J by 3 bases, with 13 bases between. Germline CDR1 SQVTM, CDR2 ANQGSEA. The CDR3 spells CSVRLTGEETQYF. CDR3 coding DNA: TGCAGCGTTAGACTTACGGGGGAAGAGACCCAGTACTTC.

This clone was seen once. This chain connects TRBV9 to TRBJ1-6; D is undetermined. CDR1 and CDR2 (germline): SGDLS, YYNGEE. The CDR3 is 15 amino acids. The V and J ends lost 0 bases and 10 bases respectively, with 14 bases between them. CDR3 bases: TGTGCCAGCAGCGTAGAGGGAGGGTTAGACTCACCCCTCCACTTT. This codes for CASSVEGGLDSPLHF.

This clone is a singleton in its sample. The junction and the germline gene differ at one end; a read error may be behind it. Other DNA sequences in this specimen translate into the identical CDR3. The chain employs TRBV6-1 and TRBJ1-5; 9 positions agree with TRBD1. The germline CDR1 and CDR2 sequences are MNHNS and SASEGT. This CDR3 comprises 17 residues. The CDR3 here is CASRERDRVSKYQPQHF. CDR3 nucleotide sequence: TGTGCCAGCAGGGAACGGGACAGGGTGAGCAAGTATCAGCCCCAACATTTT.

The V gene is TRBV5-8, the J gene TRBJ1-5; D uncertain. CDR3 length equals 14 residues. V was shortened by 0 bases and J by 3 bases, with 7 bases between the two germline ends. Germline-derived CDR1 and CDR2 are SGHTS and YDEGEE. The CDR3 nucleotides are TGTGCCAGCAGCTTGGGAGGGATCAATCAGCCCCAGCATTTT. Translation: CASSLGGINQPQHF.

V and J are TRBV28 and TRBJ2-7; TRBD1 aligns across 9 bases. J was trimmed by 4 bases and V by 6 bases; bases with no gene match: 7. Germline V gene lookup returns CDR1 MDHEN and CDR2 SYDVKM. This CDR3 region has 14 residues. The chain's CDR3 is CASRGTGSGYEQYF. The CDR3 DNA sequence: TGTGCCAGCAGGGGGACAGGGAGCGGGTACGAGCAGTACTTC.

The chain carries TRBV7-9 and TRBJ2-5; TRBD1 might be the D (5 bases). The CDR3 spans 13 residues. Germline CDR1 and CDR2: SEHNR and FQNEAQ (reference sequence). V shed 6 bases and J shed 2 bases, with 10 bases lying between them. CDR3 residues: CASSMTVQETQYF. CDR3 in DNA: TGTGCCAGCAGTATGACAGTACAAGAGACCCAGTACTTC.

For the CDR3, the DNA is TGTGCCAGCATGAGCAGGGGTCACCAGCCCCAGCATTTT. This codes for CASMSRGHQPQHF. V and J are TRBV2 and TRBJ1-5, with D perhaps TRBD1 (6 bases). This CDR3 has 13 amino acids. The germline gives CDR1 SNHLY, CDR2 FYNNEI. Trimming removed 7 bases at V and 7 bases at J, with 14 bases between.

Details on this clone: At one of its ends the junction is not consistent with the germline gene, which may arise from a read error. The V and J genes are TRBV6-5 and TRBJ2-7, with a tentative D call TRBD2 (6 bases). CDR3 length equals 14 residues. CDR1 and CDR2 from the germline V gene are MNHEY and SVGAGI. The CDR3 is CASSYTGSPHEQCF. CDR3 nucleotide sequence: TGTGCCAGCAGTTACACCGGGAGCCCCCACGAGCAGTGCTTC.

J is TRBJ1-3 and V is TRBV18, with 8 bases fitting TRBD1. The V and J ends lost 4 bases and 1 base, in that order; junction bases with no gene match: 6. Germline CDR1 KGHSH, CDR2 LQKENI. This CDR3 is built from 16 residues. The CDR3 DNA reads as TGTGCCAGCTCACTTGGACAGGGCTCTTCTGGAAACACCATATATTTT. Translated, it gives CASSLGQGSSGNTIYF.

The rearrangement uses TRBV15 and TRBJ2-1, with 7 bases matching TRBD1. The CDR3 runs to 16 residues. Unmatched junction bases numbered 7, after V lost 1 base and J lost 4 bases. Looked up from germline, CDR1 is LNHNV and CDR2 is YYDKDF (reference sequence). CDR3 amino acids: CATSRVTGSSYNEQFF. CDR3 in DNA: TGTGCCACCAGCAGAGTGACAGGGTCCTCTTACAATGAGCAGTTCTTC.